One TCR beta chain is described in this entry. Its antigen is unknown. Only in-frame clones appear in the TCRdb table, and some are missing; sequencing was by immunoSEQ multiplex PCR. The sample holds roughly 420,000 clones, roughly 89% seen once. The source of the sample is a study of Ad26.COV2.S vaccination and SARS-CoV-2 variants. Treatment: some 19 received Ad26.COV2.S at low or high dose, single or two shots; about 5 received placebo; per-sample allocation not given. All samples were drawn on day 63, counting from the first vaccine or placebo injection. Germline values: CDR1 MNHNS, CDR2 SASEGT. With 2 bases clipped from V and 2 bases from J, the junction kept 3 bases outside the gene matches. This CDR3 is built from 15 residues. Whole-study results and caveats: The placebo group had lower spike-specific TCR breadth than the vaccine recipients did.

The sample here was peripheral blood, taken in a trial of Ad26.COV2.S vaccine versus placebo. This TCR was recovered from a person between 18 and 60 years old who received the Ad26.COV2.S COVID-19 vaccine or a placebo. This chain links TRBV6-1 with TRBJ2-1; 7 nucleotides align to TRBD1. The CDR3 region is CASSETGAAYNEQFF. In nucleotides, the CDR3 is TGTGCCAGCAGTGAAACAGGGGCAGCCTACAATGAGCAGTTCTTC.